Described below is a single T cell receptor beta chain sequence and its context. The assay was immunoSEQ multiplex PCR, and TCRdb's table has in-frame clones only and misses some. In the table there are under 45,000 clones, around nine tenths of which are singletons. This sample was taken from a study of blood T cell repertoires in COVID-19. Study-wide background: Material from acute and convalescent COVID-19 was sourced from the United States, Italy and Spain.

The germline V gene encodes CDR1 SNHLY and CDR2 FYNNEI. The CDR3 has 15 residues. Trimming pared 3 bases from V and 0 bases from J, leaving 12 bases between. Sequences were obtained from peripheral blood. The chain is built from TRBV2 and TRBJ2-7, with TRBD1 as a possible D gene (6 bases). This clonotype originated in a middle-aged man with COVID-19, enrolled during active disease. The CDR3 bases are TGTGCCAGCAGTGAGTCGAGGGGGAGCTCCTACGAGCAGTACTTC. Translating it yields CASSESRGSSYEQYF.